Shown below are 13 T cell receptor beta chains from a single sample sequenced in a study of blood T cell repertoires in COVID-19. Libraries were prepared by immunoSEQ multiplex PCR; TCRdb keeps only in-frame clonotypes and omits some of them. Of 200,000 or so clones listed, about 80% are singletons. Material: PBMCs or T cells enriched from blood (not recorded which). These receptors were collected from a man between 60 and 75 years old who had recovered from COVID-19.

The chain employs TRBV7-2 and TRBJ1-1, with a tentative D call TRBD1 (5 bases). Germline CDR1 reads SGHTA; CDR2 reads FQGNSA. The CDR3 is 15 amino acids. The ends were cut back, 1 base at V and 4 bases at J, with 13 bases in the middle. The CDR3 sequence: CASSLEGALGTEAFF. The CDR3 DNA sequence: TGTGCCAGCAGCTTAGAAGGGGCCTTGGGCACTGAAGCTTTCTTT.

The gene calls are TRBV30 and TRBJ2-3; possibly TRBD1 for D (6 bases). V lost 3 bases, J lost 5 bases, and 12 bases lay in between. Germline CDR1 reads GTSNPN; CDR2 reads SVGIG (reference sequence). CDR3 size: 13 residues. This CDR3 reads CAWRLGGVDTQYF. CDR3 nucleotides: TGTGCCTGGAGGCTAGGGGGTGTAGATACGCAGTATTTT.

The gene calls are TRBV4-3 and TRBJ1-3; D remains unclear. V lost 0 bases, J lost 4 bases, and 13 bases lay in between. CDR1 is LGHNA and CDR2 is YSLEER in the germline V gene. The CDR3 loop spans 16 amino acids. The CDR3 region is CASSQDARLTGNTIYF. The CDR3 DNA sequence: TGCGCCAGCAGCCAAGATGCTCGACTCACAGGAAACACCATATATTTT.

The V and J genes are TRBV6-5 and TRBJ2-4, with 9 bases fitting TRBD1. CDR3 length equals 15 residues. Germline CDR1 and CDR2: MNHEY and SVGAGI. The trim removed 10 bases at V and 2 bases at J, leaving 9 bases unmatched. The CDR3 coding sequence is TGTGCCACCCGGGACAGGGAGAGGACCAAAAACATTCAGTACTTC. This sequence encodes CATRDRERTKNIQYF.

The chain links TRBV6-5 to TRBJ2-7; D perhaps matches TRBD2 (6 bases). Trimming took off 2 bases at V and 4 bases at J, with 12 bases between the two ends. Germline values: CDR1 MNHEY, CDR2 SVGAGI. The CDR3 has 14 residues. The CDR3 nucleotides are TGTGCCAGCAGTTACAGGGACTCCGGTTACGAGCAGTACTTC. This codes for CASSYRDSGYEQYF.

The V call is TRBV4-1, the J call TRBJ1-6; 7 nucleotides line up with TRBD1. The germline V gene has CDR1 MGHRA and CDR2 YSYEKL. This CDR3 is 17 amino acids long. The V and J ends lost 0 bases and 6 bases, in that order; junction bases with no gene match: 8. The CDR3 is CASSQDPSTGSNSPLHF. The CDR3, as DNA: TGCGCCAGCAGCCAAGATCCTTCGACAGGGTCTAATTCACCCCTCCACTTT.

This clone was seen a handful of times. The chain joins TRBV5-1 to TRBJ2-2; no reliable D call. The CDR3 runs 13 residues. With 2 bases removed from V and 4 bases from J, the gap between germline ends came to 6 bases. Germline CDR1 is SGHRS and CDR2 is YFSETQ. In DNA, the CDR3 is TGCGCCAGCAGCTTTAGCTTCACCGGGGAGCTGTTTTTT. Its protein is CASSFSFTGELFF.

The rearrangement joins TRBV5-4 to TRBJ1-1; the D is unclear. Germline CDR1 SGHNT, CDR2 YYREEE (reference sequence). V shed 4 bases and J shed 1 base, with 17 bases lying between them. The CDR3 consists of 16 residues. CDR3 DNA: TGTGCCAGCAGCCCGGACCGCGGAGGTCGGAACACTGAAGCTTTCTTT. Translating gives CASSPDRGGRNTEAFF.

This clone was observed once. The V call is TRBV7-8, the J call TRBJ1-1; a weak D match, TRBD1 (5 bases). There are 12 residues in the CDR3. Trimming took 2 bases from V and 4 from J, leaving 5 bases between them. The V gene's germline CDR1 is SGHVS and CDR2 FQNEAQ. CDR3 loop: CASSLTGTEAFF. The DNA for the CDR3 is TGTGCCAGCAGCTTAACAGGCACTGAAGCTTTCTTT.

As concerns this clone: Other DNA sequences in the same sample also yield this CDR3. V and J are TRBV4-1 and TRBJ2-2, with D unresolved. CDR1 is MGHRA, CDR2 YSYEKL, per germline. This CDR3 region has 15 residues. V dropped 0 bases and J dropped 5 bases, with 10 bases sitting between them. CDR3 nucleotides: TGCGCCAGCAGCCAAGATGGGTCGAGGACCGGGGAGCTGTTTTTT. As protein: CASSQDGSRTGELFF.

The gene calls are TRBV7-3 and TRBJ1-6; TRBD1 is a possible D gene (5 bases). The CDR3 has 15 residues. Germline CDR1 SGHTA, CDR2 FQGTGA. V lost 1 base, J lost 5 bases, and 9 bases lay in between. CDR3 coding DNA: TGTGCCAGCAGCTTAAACGGGGGGAATAATTCACCCCTCCACTTT. Its protein is CASSLNGGNNSPLHF.

The rearrangement joins TRBV12-3 or TRBV12-4 to TRBJ1-3, with D maybe TRBD1 (5 bases). With 7 bases removed from V and 9 bases from J, the gap between germline ends came to 16 bases. This CDR3 is built from 13 residues. CDR3 sequence reads: CASTPAGVGTIYF. CDR3 nucleotide sequence: TGTGCCAGCACCCCCGCGGGGGTGGGCACCATATATTTT.

This chain links TRBV19 with TRBJ1-2, with TRBD1 matching 8 bases. This CDR3 spans 14 amino acids. The V gene end was trimmed by 4 bases and the J gene end by 7 bases; junction bases not matched to a gene: 8. Germline-derived CDR1 and CDR2 are LNHDA and SQIVND (reference sequence). CDR3 coding DNA: TGTGCCAGTAGTACGCCGACAGGGGAGAGTGGCTACACCTTC. Encoded protein: CASSTPTGESGYTF.